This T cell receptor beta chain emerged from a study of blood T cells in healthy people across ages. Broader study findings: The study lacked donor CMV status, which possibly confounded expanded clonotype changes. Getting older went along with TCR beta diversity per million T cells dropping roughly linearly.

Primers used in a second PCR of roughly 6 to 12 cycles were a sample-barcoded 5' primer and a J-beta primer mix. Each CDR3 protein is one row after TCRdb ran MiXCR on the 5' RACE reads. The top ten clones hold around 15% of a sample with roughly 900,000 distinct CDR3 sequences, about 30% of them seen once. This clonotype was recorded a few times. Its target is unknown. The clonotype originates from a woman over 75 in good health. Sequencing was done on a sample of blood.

CDR3 region: CASSYSEGREKLFF. The CDR3, as DNA: TGTGCCAGCAGTTACTCAGAGGGGCGGGAAAAACTGTTTTTT. This chain uses TRBV6-5 with TRBJ1-4; a possible D gene is TRBD1 (5 bases). Germline loops: CDR1 MNHEY, CDR2 SVGAGI. CDR3 size: 14 residues. The V end lost 0 bases, the J end lost 8 bases, and 10 bases lay between the germline ends.